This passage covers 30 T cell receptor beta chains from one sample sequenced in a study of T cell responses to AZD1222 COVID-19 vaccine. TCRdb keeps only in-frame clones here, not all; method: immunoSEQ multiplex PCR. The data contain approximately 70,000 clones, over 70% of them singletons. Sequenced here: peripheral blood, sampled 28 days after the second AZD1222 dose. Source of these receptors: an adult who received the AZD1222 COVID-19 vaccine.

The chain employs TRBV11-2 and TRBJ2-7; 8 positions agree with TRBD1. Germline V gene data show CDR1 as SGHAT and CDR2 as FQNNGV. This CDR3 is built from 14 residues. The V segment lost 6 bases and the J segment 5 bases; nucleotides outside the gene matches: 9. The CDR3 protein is CASRPGGSRNEQYF. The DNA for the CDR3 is TGTGCCAGCAGACCAGGGGGCTCCCGAAACGAGCAGTACTTC.

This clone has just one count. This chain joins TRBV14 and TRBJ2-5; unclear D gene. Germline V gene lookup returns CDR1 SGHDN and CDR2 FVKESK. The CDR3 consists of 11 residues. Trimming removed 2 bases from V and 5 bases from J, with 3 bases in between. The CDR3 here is CASSQLETQYF. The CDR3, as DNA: TGTGCCAGCAGCCAATTGGAGACCCAGTACTTC.

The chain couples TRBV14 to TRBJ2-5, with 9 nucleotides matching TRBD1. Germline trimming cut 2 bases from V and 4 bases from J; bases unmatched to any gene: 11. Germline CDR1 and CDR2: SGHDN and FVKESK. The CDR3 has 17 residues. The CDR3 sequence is CASSQIKTGGFGETQYF. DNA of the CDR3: TGTGCCAGCAGCCAAATAAAAACAGGGGGCTTCGGAGAGACCCAGTACTTC. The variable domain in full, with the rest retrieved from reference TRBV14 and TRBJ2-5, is EAGVTQFPSHSVIEKGQTVTLRCDPISGHDNLYWYRRVMGKEIKFLLHFVKESKQDESGMPNNRFLAERTGGTYSTLKVQPAELEDSGVYFCASSQIKTGGFGETQYFGPGTRLLVL.

The CDR3 DNA follows: TGCAGTGCTAGTGGCGGGGAAACTAGCACAGATACGCAGTATTTT. Its protein is CSASGGETSTDTQYF. This sequence joins TRBV20-1 and TRBJ2-3; D is possibly TRBD2 (6 bases). Deletions cut 3 bases from V and 0 bases from J, with 13 bases between. The germline V gene encodes CDR1 DFQATT and CDR2 SNEGSKA (reference sequence). The CDR3 has 15 amino acids.

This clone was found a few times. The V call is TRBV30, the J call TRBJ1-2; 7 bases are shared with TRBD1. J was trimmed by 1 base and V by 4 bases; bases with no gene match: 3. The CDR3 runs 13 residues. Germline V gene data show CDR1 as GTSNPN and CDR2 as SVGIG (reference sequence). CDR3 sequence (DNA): TGTGCCTGGAATGCAGGGGGTAACTATGGCTACACCTTC. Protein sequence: CAWNAGGNYGYTF.

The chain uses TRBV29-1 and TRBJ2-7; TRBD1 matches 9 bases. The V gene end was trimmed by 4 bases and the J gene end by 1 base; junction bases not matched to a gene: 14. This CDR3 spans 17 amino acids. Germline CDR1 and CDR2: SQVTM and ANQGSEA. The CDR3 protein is CSVVYLKTGGQSYEQYF. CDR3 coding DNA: TGCAGCGTTGTCTACCTAAAGACAGGGGGACAATCCTACGAGCAGTACTTC.

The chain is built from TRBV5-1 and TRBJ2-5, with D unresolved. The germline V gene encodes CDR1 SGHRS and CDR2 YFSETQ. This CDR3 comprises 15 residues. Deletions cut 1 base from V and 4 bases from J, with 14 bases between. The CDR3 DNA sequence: TGCGCCAGCAGCTTGAATCTGGGGTGGGGAGAGACCCAGTACTTC. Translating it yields CASSLNLGWGETQYF. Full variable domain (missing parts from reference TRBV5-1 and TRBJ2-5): KAGVTQTPRYLIKTRGQQVTLSCSPISGHRSVSWYQQTPGQGLQFLFEYFSETQRNKGNFPGRFSGRQFSNSRSEMNVSTLELGDSALYLCASSLNLGWGETQYFGPGTRLLVL.

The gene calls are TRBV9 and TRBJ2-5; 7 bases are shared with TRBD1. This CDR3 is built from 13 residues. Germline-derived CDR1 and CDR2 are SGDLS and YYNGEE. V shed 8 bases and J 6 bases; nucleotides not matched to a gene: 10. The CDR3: CASGDRGRKTQYF. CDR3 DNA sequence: TGTGCCAGTGGGGACAGAGGAAGGAAGACCCAGTACTTC.

CDR3 loop: CASSYGGQGLYGYTF. CDR3 coding DNA: TGTGCCAGCAGTTACGGCGGACAGGGACTCTATGGCTACACCTTC. This chain links TRBV6-6 with TRBJ1-2, with 8 bases that match TRBD1. Germline-derived CDR1 and CDR2 are MNHNY and SVGAGI (reference sequence). J was trimmed by 4 bases and V by 2 bases; bases with no gene match: 6. The CDR3 is 15 amino acids.

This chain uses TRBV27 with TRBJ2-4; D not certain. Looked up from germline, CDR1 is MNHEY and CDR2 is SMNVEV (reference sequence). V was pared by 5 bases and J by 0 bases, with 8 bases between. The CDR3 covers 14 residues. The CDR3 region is CASSGVLAKNIQYF. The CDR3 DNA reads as TGTGCCAGCAGTGGGGTTCTAGCCAAAAACATTCAGTACTTC.

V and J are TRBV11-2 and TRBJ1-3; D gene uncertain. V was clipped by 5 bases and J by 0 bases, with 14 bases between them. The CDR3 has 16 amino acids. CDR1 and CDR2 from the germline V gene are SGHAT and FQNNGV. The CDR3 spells CASSLRGGLSGNTIYF. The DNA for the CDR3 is TGTGCCAGCAGCCTCCGGGGAGGTCTCTCTGGAAACACCATATATTTT. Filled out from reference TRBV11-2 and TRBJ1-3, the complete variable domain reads EAGVAQSPRYKIIEKRQSVAFWCNPISGHATLYWYQQILGQGPKLLIQFQNNGVVDDSQLPKDRFSAERLKGVDSTLKIQPAKLEDSAVYLCASSLRGGLSGNTIYFGEGSWLTVV.

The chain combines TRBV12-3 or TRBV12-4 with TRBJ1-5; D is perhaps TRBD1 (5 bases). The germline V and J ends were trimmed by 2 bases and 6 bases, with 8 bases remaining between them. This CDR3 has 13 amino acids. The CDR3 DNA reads TGTGCCAGCAGTTTAAGGCAGGGTCAGCCCCAGCATTTT. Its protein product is CASSLRQGQPQHF.

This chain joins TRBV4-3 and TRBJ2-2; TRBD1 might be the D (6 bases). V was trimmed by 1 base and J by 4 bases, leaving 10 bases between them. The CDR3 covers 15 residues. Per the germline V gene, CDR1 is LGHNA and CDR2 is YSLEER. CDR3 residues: CASSQVGGSTGELFF. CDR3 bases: TGCGCCAGCAGCCAAGTTGGGGGCAGCACCGGGGAGCTGTTTTTT.

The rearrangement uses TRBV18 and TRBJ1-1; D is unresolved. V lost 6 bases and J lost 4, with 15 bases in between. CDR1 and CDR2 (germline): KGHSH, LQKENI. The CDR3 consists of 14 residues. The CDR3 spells CASSPRVDGTEAFF. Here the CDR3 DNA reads TGTGCCAGCTCGCCCCGGGTGGACGGCACTGAAGCTTTCTTT.

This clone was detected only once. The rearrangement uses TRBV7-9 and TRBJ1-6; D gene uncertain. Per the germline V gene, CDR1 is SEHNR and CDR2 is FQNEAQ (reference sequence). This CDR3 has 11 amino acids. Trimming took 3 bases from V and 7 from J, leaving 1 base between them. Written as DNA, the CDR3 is TGTGCCAGCAGCTTGAATTCACCCCTCCACTTT. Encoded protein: CASSLNSPLHF.

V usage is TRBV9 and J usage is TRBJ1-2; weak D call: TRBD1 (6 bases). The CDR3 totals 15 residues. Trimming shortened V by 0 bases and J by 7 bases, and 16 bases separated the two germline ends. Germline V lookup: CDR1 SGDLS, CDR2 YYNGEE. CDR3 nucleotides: TGTGCCAGCAGCGTAGAGGGGGGGCAACGGGGTGGCTACACCTTC. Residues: CASSVEGGQRGGYTF.

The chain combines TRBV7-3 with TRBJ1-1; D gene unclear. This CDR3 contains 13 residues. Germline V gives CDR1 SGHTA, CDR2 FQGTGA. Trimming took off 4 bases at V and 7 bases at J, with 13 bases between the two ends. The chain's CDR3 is CASSSRRSLEAFF. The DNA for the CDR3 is TGTGCCAGCAGCTCCCGCCGGAGCCTTGAAGCTTTCTTT. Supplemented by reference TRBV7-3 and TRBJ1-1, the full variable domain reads GAGVSQTPSNKVTEKGKYVELRCDPISGHTALYWYRQSLGQGPEFLIYFQGTGAADDSGLPNDRFFAVRPEGSVSTLKIQRTERGDSAVYLCASSSRRSLEAFFGQGTRLTVV.

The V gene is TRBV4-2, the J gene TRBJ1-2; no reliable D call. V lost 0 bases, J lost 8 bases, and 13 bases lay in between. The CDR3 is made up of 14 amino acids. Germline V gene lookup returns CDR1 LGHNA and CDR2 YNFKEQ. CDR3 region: CASSQDRESTGYTF. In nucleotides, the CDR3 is TGTGCCAGCAGCCAAGATCGGGAAAGTACCGGCTACACCTTC.

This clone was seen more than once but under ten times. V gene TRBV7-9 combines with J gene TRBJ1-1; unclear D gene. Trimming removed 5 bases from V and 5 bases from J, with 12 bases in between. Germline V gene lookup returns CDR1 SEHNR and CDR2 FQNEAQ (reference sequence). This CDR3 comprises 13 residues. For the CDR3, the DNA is TGTGCCAGCAGCCCCCACGAGCCGACTGAAGCTTTCTTT. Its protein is CASSPHEPTEAFF.

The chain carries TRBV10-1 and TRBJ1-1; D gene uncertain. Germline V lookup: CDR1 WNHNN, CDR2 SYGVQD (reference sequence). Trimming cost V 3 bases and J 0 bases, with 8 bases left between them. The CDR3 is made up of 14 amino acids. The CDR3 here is CASSDSLMNTEAFF. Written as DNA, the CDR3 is TGCGCCAGCAGTGACAGCCTAATGAACACTGAAGCTTTCTTT.

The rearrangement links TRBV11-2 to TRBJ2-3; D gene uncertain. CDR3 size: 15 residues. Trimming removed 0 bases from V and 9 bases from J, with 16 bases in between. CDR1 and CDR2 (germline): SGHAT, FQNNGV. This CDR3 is CASSLDLEGMGTQYF. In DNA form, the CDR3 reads TGTGCCAGCAGCTTAGATCTAGAAGGCATGGGCACGCAGTATTTT.

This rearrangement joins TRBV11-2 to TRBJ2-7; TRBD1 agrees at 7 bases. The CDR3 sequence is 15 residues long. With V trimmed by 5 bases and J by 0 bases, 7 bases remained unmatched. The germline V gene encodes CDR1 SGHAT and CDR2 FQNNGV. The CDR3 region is CASSQMTGSSYEQYF. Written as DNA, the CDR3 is TGTGCCAGCAGCCAAATGACAGGGAGCTCCTACGAGCAGTACTTC.

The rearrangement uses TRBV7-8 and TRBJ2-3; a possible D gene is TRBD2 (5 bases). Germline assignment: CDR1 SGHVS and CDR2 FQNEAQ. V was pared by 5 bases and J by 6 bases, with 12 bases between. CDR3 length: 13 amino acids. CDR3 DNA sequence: TGTGCCAGCAGCCGATTGGGCGGGGATACGCAGTATTTT. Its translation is CASSRLGGDTQYF.

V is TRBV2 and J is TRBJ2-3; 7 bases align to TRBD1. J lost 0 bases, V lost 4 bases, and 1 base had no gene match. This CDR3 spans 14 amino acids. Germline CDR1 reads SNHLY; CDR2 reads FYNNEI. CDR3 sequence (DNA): TGTGCCAGCAGTGCACAGGGGAGCACAGATACGCAGTATTTT. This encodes CASSAQGSTDTQYF.

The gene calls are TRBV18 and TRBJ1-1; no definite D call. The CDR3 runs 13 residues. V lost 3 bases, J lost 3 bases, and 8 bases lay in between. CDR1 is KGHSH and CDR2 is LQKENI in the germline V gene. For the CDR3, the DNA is TGTGCCAGCTCACCGGTTACGGACACTGAAGCTTTCTTT. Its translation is CASSPVTDTEAFF.

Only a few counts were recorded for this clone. CDR3 protein: CASRLPSDRGRTIYF. The DNA for the CDR3 is TGTGCCAGCAGGCTACCTTCGGACAGGGGGCGGACCATATATTTT. V is TRBV7-2 and J is TRBJ1-3; 11 bases are shared with TRBD1. V was clipped by 6 bases and J by 10 bases; unmatched bases: 11. Looked up from germline, CDR1 is SGHTA and CDR2 is FQGNSA. CDR3 size: 15 residues.

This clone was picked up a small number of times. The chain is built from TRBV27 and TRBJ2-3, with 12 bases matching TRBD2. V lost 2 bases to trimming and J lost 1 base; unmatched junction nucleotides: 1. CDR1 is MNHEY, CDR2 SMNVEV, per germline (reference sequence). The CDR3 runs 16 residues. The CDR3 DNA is TGTGCCAGCAGTTTAAGGACTAGCGGGGGCACAGATACGCAGTATTTT. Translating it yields CASSLRTSGGTDTQYF.

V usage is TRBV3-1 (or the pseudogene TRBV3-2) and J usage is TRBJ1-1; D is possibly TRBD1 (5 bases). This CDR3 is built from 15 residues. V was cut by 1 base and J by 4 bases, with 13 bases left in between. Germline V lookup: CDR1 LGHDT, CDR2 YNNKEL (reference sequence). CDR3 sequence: CASSQGPGTVTEAFF. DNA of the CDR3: TGTGCCAGCAGCCAAGGGCCAGGGACGGTCACTGAAGCTTTCTTT.

The CDR3 DNA is TGTGCCAGCACCACTCGCGCAGGGATCTGGTATGGCTACACCTTC. It codes for CASTTRAGIWYGYTF. The chain joins TRBV27 to TRBJ1-2, with D maybe TRBD1 (5 bases). CDR3 size: 15 residues. V was shortened by 7 bases and J by 5 bases, with 20 bases between the two germline ends. Germline-derived CDR1 and CDR2 are MNHEY and SMNVEV (reference sequence).

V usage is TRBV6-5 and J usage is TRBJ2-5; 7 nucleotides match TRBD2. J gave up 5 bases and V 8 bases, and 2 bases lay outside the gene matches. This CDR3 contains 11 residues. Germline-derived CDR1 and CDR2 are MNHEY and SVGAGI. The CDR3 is CASREVETQYF. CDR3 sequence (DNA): TGTGCCAGCCGGGAGGTGGAGACCCAGTACTTC.